This entry lists 13 T cell receptor beta chains sequenced from one sample in a study of identical twins. In TCRdb, the 5' RACE reads were re-called with MiXCR into one record per CDR3 protein. Of about 730,000 distinct CDR3 sequences listed, 21% are singletons. The same specimen was also included in a second study, on T cells expressing NK-cell markers.

What was sequenced was PBMCs. The receptor source for this set is a woman aged 18-35 years in good health.

The chain recombines TRBV5-6 with TRBJ1-2, with a tentative D call TRBD1 (5 bases). The germline V gene encodes CDR1 SGHDT and CDR2 YYEEEE. The CDR3 length is 14 residues. Trimming shortened V by 0 bases and J by 6 bases, and 12 bases separated the two germline ends. Written as DNA, the CDR3 is TGTGCCAGCAGCTTGGAAGCAGGGCTGGATGGCTACACCTTC. This codes for CASSLEAGLDGYTF.

The genes are TRBV6-1 and TRBJ2-3; D not resolved. Per germline, CDR1 MNHNS and CDR2 SASEGT. The CDR3 totals 12 residues. Trimming took 9 bases from V and 6 from J, leaving 13 bases between them. This CDR3 is CASRILRDTQYF. In DNA, the CDR3 is TGTGCCAGTAGAATCCTCCGCGATACGCAGTATTTT.

This clonotype turned up a few times. This chain connects TRBV7-9 to TRBJ2-2, with D perhaps TRBD1 (6 bases). From germline, CDR1 is SEHNR and CDR2 FQNEAQ (reference sequence). Trimming left V 6 bases short and J 4 bases short, with 12 bases between. The CDR3 loop spans 14 amino acids. In DNA form, the CDR3 reads TGTGCCAGCAGTTGGACAGATATCACCGGGGAGCTGTTTTTT. Amino acid sequence: CASSWTDITGELFF.

This clonotype was detected a few times. V is TRBV6-1 and J is TRBJ2-7; weak D call: TRBD1 (6 bases). The CDR3 length is 14 residues. V lost 6 bases to trimming and J lost 2 bases, with 14 bases between them. From germline, CDR1 is MNHNS and CDR2 SASEGT. Written as DNA, the CDR3 is TGTGCCAGCAGGGAAACCTGGGACACCTACGAGCAGTACTTC. The encoded protein is CASRETWDTYEQYF.

J is TRBJ2-1 and V is TRBV12-5; 8 bases are shared with TRBD1. Germline lookup yields CDR1 LGHNT and CDR2 FRNRAP. The CDR3 has 14 residues. The ends lost 1 base at V and 13 bases at J; junction bases unmatched: 9. The CDR3, as DNA: TGTGCTAGTGGTTTGGCTTATCCCGGGACAGGTCAGTTCTTC. Residues: CASGLAYPGTGQFF.

This clonotype has only a few counts. This sequence joins TRBV18 and TRBJ2-5, with D unclear. This CDR3 is built from 14 residues. The V gene's germline CDR1 is KGHSH and CDR2 LQKENI. Trimming left V 0 bases short and J 3 bases short, with 8 bases between. This CDR3 is CASSPPSLEETQYF. The CDR3 DNA sequence: TGTGCCAGCTCACCACCGTCCCTAGAAGAGACCCAGTACTTC.

The rearrangement joins TRBV5-1 to TRBJ2-5; D is possibly TRBD1 (6 bases). V lost 0 bases to trimming and J lost 5 bases, with 14 bases between them. Germline lookup yields CDR1 SGHRS and CDR2 YFSETQ. The CDR3 is made up of 15 amino acids. The CDR3 nucleotides are TGCGCCAGCAGCTTGGTATTGGGGGCGCAGGAGACCCAGTACTTC. Translated, it gives CASSLVLGAQETQYF.

This clonotype was picked up a small number of times. V and J are TRBV29-1 and TRBJ2-1, with 8 nucleotides matching TRBD2. Losses at the gene ends were 5 bases for V and 7 bases for J; bases not matched to a gene: 10. CDR3 length: 14 residues. The germline V gene encodes CDR1 SQVTM and CDR2 ANQGSEA. CDR3: CSVNSRERGNEQFF. The CDR3, as DNA: TGCAGCGTTAACTCCCGGGAGCGGGGGAATGAGCAGTTCTTC.

The table lists this clonotype with many counts. The DNA of the CDR3 is TGTGCCAGCAGTTCCCCCCTATCAAGAGCCTACGAGCAGTACTTC. Residues: CASSSPLSRAYEQYF. J is TRBJ2-7 and V is TRBV27; no clear D. This CDR3 is 15 amino acids long. Trimming took off 4 bases at V and 2 bases at J, with 15 bases between the two ends. Germline assignment: CDR1 MNHEY and CDR2 SMNVEV (reference sequence).

This clonotype has only a few counts. This chain links TRBV20-1 with TRBJ2-2, with 11 nucleotides matching TRBD2. V trimming: 5 bases; J trimming: 5 bases; junction bases outside the gene matches: 4. The CDR3 is 14 amino acids. CDR1 DFQATT and CDR2 SNEGSKA come from the germline V gene (reference sequence). CDR3 bases: TGCAGTGCTCGACTAGCGGGACTGACCGGGGAGCTGTTTTTT. Its translation is CSARLAGLTGELFF.

This clonotype has a handful of counts. The gene calls are TRBV10-3 and TRBJ2-3; 9 positions match TRBD2. The germline CDR1 and CDR2 sequences are ENHRY and SYGVKD. Unmatched junction bases numbered 4, after V lost 5 bases and J lost 1 base. This CDR3 is 15 amino acids long. The CDR3 is CAISTRLAGTDTQYF. CDR3 bases: TGTGCCATCAGTACGAGACTAGCGGGCACAGATACGCAGTATTTT.

The V call is TRBV12-3 or TRBV12-4, the J call TRBJ2-3, with D perhaps TRBD2 (6 bases). This CDR3 has 15 amino acids. V dropped 6 bases and J dropped 1 base, with 14 bases sitting between them. The CDR3 sequence: CASRYAGPRTDTQYF. The CDR3 coding sequence is TGTGCCAGCAGGTACGCGGGGCCCCGCACAGATACGCAGTATTTT.

The count of this clonotype is one. The genes are TRBV6-1 and TRBJ2-7; 7 positions match TRBD2. The germline V gene has CDR1 MNHNS and CDR2 SASEGT. The CDR3 extends over 13 amino acids. After removal of 9 bases from V and 3 bases from J, the junction contained 8 bases not matched to a gene. In nucleotides, the CDR3 is TGTGCCAGTTTGGTCGGGGGGATCTACGAGCAGTACTTC. Translating gives CASLVGGIYEQYF.